The rows below give T cell receptor beta chains drawn from one sample of a study of radiation and T cells in renal cell carcinoma. Profiling relied on immunoSEQ multiplex PCR, and the TCRdb table lists in-frame clones only, not all of them. The data hold over 60,000 clones, with approximately 83% observed a single time. The input for sequencing was blood, taken from a patient whose treatment included radiotherapy and nephrectomy. All receptors derive from a woman between 50 and 59 years old with renal cell carcinoma. CDR3s include the opening cysteine and the closing phenylalanine or tryptophan. The D gene is left open where the match is weak. Rows may omit the clone size; those that give it use once, few, many or a size class.

NA,TRBV19,TRBJ2-1,NA,TGTGCCAGTTCCTATCGCGGGTCGTACAATGAGCAGTTCTTC,CASSYRGSYNEQFF
NA,TRBV10-1,TRBJ2-5,TRBD1,TGCGCCAGCAGTGAGTCGACAGGGGGCGGAGAGACCCAGTACTTC,CASSESTGGGETQYF
NA,TRBV5-1,TRBJ2-3,NA,TGCGCCAGTCAAAGCGGGCCCAGAGTAGATACGCAGTATTTT,CASQSGPRVDTQYF
NA,TRBV6-5,TRBJ2-1,TRBD2,TGTGCCAGCAGAGATAAGCGGGGGGGCCCACGGGAGCAGTTCTTC,CASRDKRGGPREQFF
NA,TRBV7-2,TRBJ2-2,TRBD2,TGTGCCAGCAGCCAAACTAGCGGGAGGGCCGGGGAGCTGTTTTTT,CASSQTSGRAGELFF
NA,TRBV5-1,TRBJ1-1,NA,TGCGCCAGCAGCTTGGCCAACTTTGGGGACACTGAAGCTTTCTTT,CASSLANFGDTEAFF
once,TRBV4-1,TRBJ1-5,NA,TGCGCCAGCAGCCATTACGGACAGAGGGGTCAGCCCCAGCATTTT,CASSHYGQRGQPQHF
NA,TRBV7-3,TRBJ2-1,NA,TGTGCCAGCAGCCGGACCGTGGGCAATGAGCAGTTCTTC,CASSRTVGNEQFF
NA,TRBV19,TRBJ2-2,NA,TGTGCCAGTAGTCTTCAAGGGGACACTCCGGAGCTGTTTTTT,CASSLQGDTPELFF
NA,TRBV19,TRBJ2-3,TRBD2,TGTGCCAGCACGGTACCTCAGGGAGCGGGAGGCCCAGGGGGTACGCAGTATTTT,CASTVPQGAGGPGGTQYF